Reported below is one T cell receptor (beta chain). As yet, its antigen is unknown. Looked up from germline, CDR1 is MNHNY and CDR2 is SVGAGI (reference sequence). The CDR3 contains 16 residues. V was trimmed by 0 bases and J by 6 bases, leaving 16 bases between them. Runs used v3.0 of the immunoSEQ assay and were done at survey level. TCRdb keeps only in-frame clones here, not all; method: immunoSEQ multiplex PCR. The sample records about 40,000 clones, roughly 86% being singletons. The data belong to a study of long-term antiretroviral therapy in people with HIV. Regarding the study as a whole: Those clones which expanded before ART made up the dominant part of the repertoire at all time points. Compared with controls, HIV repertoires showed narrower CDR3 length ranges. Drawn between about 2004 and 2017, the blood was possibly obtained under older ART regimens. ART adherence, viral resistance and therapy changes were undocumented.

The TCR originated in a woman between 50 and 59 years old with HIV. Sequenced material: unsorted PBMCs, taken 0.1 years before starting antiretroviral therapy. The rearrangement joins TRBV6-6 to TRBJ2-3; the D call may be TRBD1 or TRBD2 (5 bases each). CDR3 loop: CASSYSFRGALDTQYF. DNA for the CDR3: TGTGCCAGCAGTTACTCGTTCAGAGGGGCCCTTGATACGCAGTATTTT.